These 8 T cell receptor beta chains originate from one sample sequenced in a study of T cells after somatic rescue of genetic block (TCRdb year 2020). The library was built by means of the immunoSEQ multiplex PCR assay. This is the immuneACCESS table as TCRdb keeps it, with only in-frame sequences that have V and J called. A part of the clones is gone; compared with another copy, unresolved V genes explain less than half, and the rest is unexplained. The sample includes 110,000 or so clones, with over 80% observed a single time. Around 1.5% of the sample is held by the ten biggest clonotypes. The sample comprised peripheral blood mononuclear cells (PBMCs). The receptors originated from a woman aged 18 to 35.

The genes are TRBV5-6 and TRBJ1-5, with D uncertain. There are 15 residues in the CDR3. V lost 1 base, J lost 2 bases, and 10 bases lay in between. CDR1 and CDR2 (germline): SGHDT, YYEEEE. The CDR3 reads CASSLRGSGNQPQHF. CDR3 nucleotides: TGTGCCAGCAGCTTGAGAGGGTCGGGCAATCAGCCCCAGCATTTT.

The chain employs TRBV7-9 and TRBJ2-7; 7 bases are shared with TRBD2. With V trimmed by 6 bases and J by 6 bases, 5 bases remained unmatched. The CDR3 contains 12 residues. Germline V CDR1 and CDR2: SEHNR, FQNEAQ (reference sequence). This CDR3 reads CASRGLAGEQYF. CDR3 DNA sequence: TGTGCCAGCAGGGGATTAGCGGGCGAGCAGTACTTC.

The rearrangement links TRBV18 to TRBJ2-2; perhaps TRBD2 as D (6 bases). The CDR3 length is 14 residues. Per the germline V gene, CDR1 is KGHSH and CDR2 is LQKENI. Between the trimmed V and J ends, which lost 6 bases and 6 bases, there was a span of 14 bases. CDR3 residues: CASSSKAGSGELFF. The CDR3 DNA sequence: TGTGCCAGCTCGTCGAAGGCGGGGTCCGGGGAGCTGTTTTTT.

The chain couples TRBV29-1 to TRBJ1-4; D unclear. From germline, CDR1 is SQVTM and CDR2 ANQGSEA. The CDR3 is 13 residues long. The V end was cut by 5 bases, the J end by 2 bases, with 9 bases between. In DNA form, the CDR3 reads TGCAGCGTTTGCAGGACCACTAATGAAAAACTGTTTTTT. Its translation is CSVCRTTNEKLFF.

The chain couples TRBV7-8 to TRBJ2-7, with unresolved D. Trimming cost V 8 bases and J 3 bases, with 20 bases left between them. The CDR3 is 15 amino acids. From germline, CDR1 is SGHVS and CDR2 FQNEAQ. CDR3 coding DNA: TGTGCCAGCTCGCCCCGCCGGCCGCTTTACTACGAGCAGTACTTC. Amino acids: CASSPRRPLYYEQYF.

CDR3 DNA sequence: TGTGCCAGCAGTTACACGAGCACCTACCTTAATTCACCCCTCCACTTT. Protein product: CASSYTSTYLNSPLHF. The rearrangement links TRBV27 to TRBJ1-6; no clear D. CDR1 is MNHEY, CDR2 SMNVEV, per germline (reference sequence). The CDR3 is 16 residues long. Trimming removed 4 bases from V and 6 bases from J, with 16 bases in between.

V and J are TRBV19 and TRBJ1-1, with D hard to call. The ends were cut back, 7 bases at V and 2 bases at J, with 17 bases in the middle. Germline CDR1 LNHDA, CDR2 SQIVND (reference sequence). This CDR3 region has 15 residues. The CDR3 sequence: CASKAGGPSNTEAFF. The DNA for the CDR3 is TGTGCCAGTAAGGCGGGAGGGCCATCCAACACTGAAGCTTTCTTT. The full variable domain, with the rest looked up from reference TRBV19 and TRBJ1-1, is DGGITQSPKYLFRKEGQNVTLSCEQNLNHDAMYWYRQDPGQGLRLIYYSQIVNDFQKGDIAEGYSVSREKKESFPLTVTSAQKNPTAFYLCASKAGGPSNTEAFFGQGTRLTVV.

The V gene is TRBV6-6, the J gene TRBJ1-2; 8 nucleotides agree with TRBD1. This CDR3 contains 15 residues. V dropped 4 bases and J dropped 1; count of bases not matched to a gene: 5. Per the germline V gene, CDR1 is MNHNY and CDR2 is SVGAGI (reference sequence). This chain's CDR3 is CASSSGQGINYGYTF. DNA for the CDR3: TGTGCCAGCAGTTCCGGACAGGGAATTAACTATGGCTACACCTTC.